A single TCR beta chain is shown here with its context. The antigen is unknown. This entry belongs to a study of cytomegalovirus exposure and HLA in healthy donors. CDR3 size: 17 residues. Trimming at V came to 0 bases and at J to 5 bases, leaving 5 bases not matched to a gene. CDR1 is LNHNV, CDR2 YYDKDF, per germline (reference sequence). 60 Vbeta and 13 Jbeta primers were used in PCR. Clones were read by immunoSEQ multiplex PCR, and TCRdb kept only the in-frame ones, dropping some. Of over 120,000 clones listed, 74% are singletons. Study-level results: About 180 TCR beta chains were listed as cytomegalovirus-associated.

The rearrangement joins TRBV15 to TRBJ2-2, with 11 bases fitting TRBD1. Sequenced sample: PBMCs. This clonotype was obtained from a man aged 18 to 30 in good health and CMV-seropositive. CDR3 loop: CATSRDGGTGGTGELFF. CDR3 bases: TGTGCCACCAGCAGAGATGGGGGGACAGGGGGAACCGGGGAGCTGTTTTTT.